This entry concerns a single TCR beta chain. This clonotype has a handful of counts. What this receptor recognizes is not known. No qualities accompany the bases; no much larger clone lies one base away. The data were taken from a study of post-analysis software for immune sequencing data (dated by TCRdb to 2014 to 2015). Regarding the research as a whole: The recorded disease courses included relapsing-remitting, secondary progressive and progressive-relapsing multiple sclerosis, and some patients had no subtype annotation. A subset of samples was prepared in parallel using single-end sample barcoding, then pooled and co-amplified after Illumina adapter ligation. Patient repertoires were compared against about a dozen previously published healthy control repertoires from donors aged about 6 to 26 years. Broad study findings and their caveats: Compared with controls, multiple sclerosis patients had significantly lower normalized Chao1 diversity, a finding suggesting substantial peripheral T-cell clonal expansion. Roughly 5 TRBV segments, including TRBV5-6, TRBV5-1 and TRBV20-1, were significantly more frequent in patients than controls. The multiple sclerosis patient group was slightly younger than the control group. Direct clustering with F measure revealed strong co-clustering of samples prepared in the same batch, which led to a batch-effect correction.

Libraries were constructed by PCR. Sequencing took place on an Illumina HiSeq 2500. Unique molecular identifiers were incorporated into TCR beta cDNA libraries to reduce PCR and sequencing biases. Every 1 to 10 million input T cells yielded around 500,000 cDNA molecules, meaning each molecule approximated one T cell. The patient libraries were prepared and sequenced with the same protocol used for the earlier healthy control dataset. Samples belonging to the same batch were prepared together, multiplexed and sequenced on a shared HiSeq lane. In the original analysis: Raw barcoded reads were processed with MIGEC, discarding single-read molecular identifier groups before consensus assembly and CDR3 extraction. VDJtools was used for post-analysis of the clonotype tables, with diversity normalized by down-sampling every dataset to the smallest sample size. To correct batch-related cross-sample contamination, repertoire overlap clustering matched CDR3 amino acid sequences but not nucleotide sequences. In TCRdb, the public reads were trimmed at Q25 with fastp and aligned with MiXCR, with productive beta chains retained. One record per CDR3 amino acid sequence lists the most common genes and DNA. The V and J calls follow TCRdb's processing rather than the paper's. The sample table holds over 150,000 distinct CDR3 sequences, of which roughly 30% were seen once. The top ten constitute approximately 1.6% of the sample.

The CDR1 and CDR2 encoded by the germline V gene are SGHRS and YFSETQ. V and J are truncated by 4 bases and 1 base respectively, leaving an intervening sequence of 8 bases. The CDR3 runs 13 amino acids, cysteine and phenylalanine included. The entry retains the CDR3 DNA only, 39 bases that are in frame from base 1. To demonstrate the VDJtools post-analysis software, TCR beta repertoires were profiled from the peripheral blood of about 14 young patients with multiple sclerosis. Multiple sclerosis patients were children and adolescents aged about 6 to 17 years. This sequence originates from a girl aged 10-17 years with multiple sclerosis. The sequenced sample consisted of blood. The rearrangement combines TRBV5-1 with TRBJ1-1, with the D gene uncertain. The nucleotides read TGCGCCAGCAGCCCCGCGGGGAACACTGAAGCTTTCTTT. The resulting protein is CASSPAGNTEAFF. Reference TRBV5-1 and TRBJ1-1 genes cover what lies past the CDR3, so the full variable domain is KAGVTQTPRYLIKTRGQQVTLSCSPISGHRSVSWYQQTPGQGLQFLFEYFSETQRNKGNFPGRFSGRQFSNSRSEMNVSTLELGDSALYLCASSPAGNTEAFFGQGTRLTVV.